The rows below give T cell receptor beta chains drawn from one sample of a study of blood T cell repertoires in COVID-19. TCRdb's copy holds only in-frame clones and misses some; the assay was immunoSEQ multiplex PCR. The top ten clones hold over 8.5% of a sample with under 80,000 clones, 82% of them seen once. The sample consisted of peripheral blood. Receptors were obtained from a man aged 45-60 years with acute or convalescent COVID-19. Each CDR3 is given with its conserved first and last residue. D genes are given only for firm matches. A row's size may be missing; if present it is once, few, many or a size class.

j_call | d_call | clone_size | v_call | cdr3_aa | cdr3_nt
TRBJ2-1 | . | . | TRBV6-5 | CASSRSGNEQFF | TGTGCCAGCAGTCGAAGCGGCAATGAGCAGTTCTTC
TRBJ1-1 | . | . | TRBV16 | CASSRGLRGTFF | TGTGCCAGCAGCCGAGGGCTCAGGGGAACTTTCTTT
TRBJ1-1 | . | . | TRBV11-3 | CASSSSGEETEAFF | TGTGCCAGCAGCTCCTCCGGGGAGGAAACTGAAGCTTTCTTT
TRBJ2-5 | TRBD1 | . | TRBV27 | CASSFRDRGPETQYF | TGTGCCAGCAGTTTCCGGGACAGGGGGCCGGAGACCCAGTACTTC
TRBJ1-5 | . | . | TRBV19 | CASSMGSGQPQHF | TGTGCCAGTAGTATGGGTTCAGGGCAGCCCCAGCATTTT
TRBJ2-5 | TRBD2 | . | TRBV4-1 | CASSQILVAGGRGETQYF | TGCGCCAGCAGCCAAATCCTAGTAGCGGGAGGCCGGGGAGAGACCCAGTACTTC
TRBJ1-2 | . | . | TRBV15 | CATSRDLLEYGYTF | TGTGCCACCAGCAGAGATTTACTGGAGTATGGCTACACCTTC
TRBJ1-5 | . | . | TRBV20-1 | CSASYRDSNQPQHF | TGCAGTGCTAGTTACAGGGATAGCAATCAGCCCCAGCATTTT
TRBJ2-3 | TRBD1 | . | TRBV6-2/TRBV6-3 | CASSHGTAKRTDTQYF | TGTGCCAGCAGCCACGGGACAGCTAAACGCACAGATACGCAGTATTTT
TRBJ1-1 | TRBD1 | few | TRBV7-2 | CASSSQGVRNTEAFF | TGTGCCAGCAGCTCCCAGGGGGTACGGAACACTGAAGCTTTCTTT
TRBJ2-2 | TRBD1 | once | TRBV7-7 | CASSQTGGNTGELFF | TGTGCCAGCAGCCAGACAGGGGGAAACACCGGGGAGCTGTTTTTT
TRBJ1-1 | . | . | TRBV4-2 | CASSQARQRTTEAFF | TGTGCCAGCAGCCAAGCGCGACAAAGAACTACTGAAGCTTTCTTT
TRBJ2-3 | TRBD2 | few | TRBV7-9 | CASSLEAGSTDTQYF | TGTGCCAGCAGCTTAGAAGCGGGGAGCACAGATACGCAGTATTTT
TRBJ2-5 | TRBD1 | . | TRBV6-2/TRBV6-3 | CASSYWAGGTETQYF | TGTGCCAGCAGTTACTGGGCAGGGGGCACTGAGACCCAGTACTTC
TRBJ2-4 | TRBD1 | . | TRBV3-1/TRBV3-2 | CASSLDRNIQYF | TGTGCCAGCAGCCTGGACAGGAACATTCAGTACTTC
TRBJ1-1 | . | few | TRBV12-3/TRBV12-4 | CASSQTTIEAFF | TGTGCCAGCAGTCAAACAACCATTGAAGCTTTCTTT
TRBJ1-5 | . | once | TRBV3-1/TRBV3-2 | CASSQRVTQPQHF | TGTGCCAGCAGCCAACGGGTTACACAGCCCCAGCATTTT
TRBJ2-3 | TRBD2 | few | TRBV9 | CASSVGGGHTDTQYF | TGTGCCAGCAGCGTCGGCGGGGGGCACACAGATACGCAGTATTTT
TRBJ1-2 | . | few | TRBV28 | CASSSRGGYTF | TGTGCCAGCAGTTCTAGGGGGGGCTACACCTTC
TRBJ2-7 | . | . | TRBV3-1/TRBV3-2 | CASSLGTPYEQYF | TGTGCCAGCAGCCTCGGGACACCTTACGAGCAGTACTTC
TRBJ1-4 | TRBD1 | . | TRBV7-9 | CASSLEGAREKLFF | TGTGCCAGCAGCTTAGAGGGGGCGAGAGAAAAACTGTTTTTT
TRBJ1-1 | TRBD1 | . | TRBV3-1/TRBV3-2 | CASSQQGGVNTEAFF | TGTGCCAGCAGCCAACAGGGGGGAGTGAACACTGAAGCTTTCTTT
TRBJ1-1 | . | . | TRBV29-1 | CSVETRSNTEAFF | TGCAGCGTTGAAACCAGGTCGAACACTGAAGCTTTCTTT
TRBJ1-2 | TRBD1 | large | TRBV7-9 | CASSLGAGGVSYTF | TGTGCCAGCAGCTTAGGGGCAGGGGGCGTAAGTTACACCTTC
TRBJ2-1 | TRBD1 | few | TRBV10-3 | CAISGGQGAHNEQFF | TGTGCCATCAGTGGGGGACAGGGGGCGCACAATGAGCAGTTCTTC
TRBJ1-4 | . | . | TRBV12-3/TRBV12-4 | CASSLQDREKLFF | TGTGCCAGCAGCTTGCAAGATCGGGAAAAACTGTTTTTT
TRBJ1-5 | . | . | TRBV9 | CASSVDFRDTHSTIDQPQHF | TGTGCCAGCAGCGTCGACTTTAGGGACACCCATTCAACAATTGATCAGCCCCAGCATTTT
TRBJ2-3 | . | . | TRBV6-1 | CASSAPGEPPSDTQYF | TGTGCCAGCAGTGCGCCGGGAGAGCCCCCCTCAGATACGCAGTATTTT
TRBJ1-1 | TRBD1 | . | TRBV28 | CASKPGTGWTEAFF | TGTGCCAGCAAGCCGGGGACAGGGTGGACTGAAGCTTTCTTT
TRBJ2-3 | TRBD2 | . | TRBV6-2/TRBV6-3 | CASSYLLSGLADTDTQYF | TGTGCCAGCAGTTACCTACTTTCCGGACTAGCGGACACAGATACGCAGTATTTT
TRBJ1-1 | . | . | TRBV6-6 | CASSYLGGSEAFF | TGTGCCAGCAGTTACTTGGGGGGATCAGAAGCTTTCTTT
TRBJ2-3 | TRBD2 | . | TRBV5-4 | CASSPLTSGGSYTDTQYF | TGTGCCAGCAGCCCACTGACTAGCGGGGGGTCTTACACAGATACGCAGTATTTT
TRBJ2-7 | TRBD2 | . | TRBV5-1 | CASSLRGSGRISEQYF | TGCGCCAGCAGCCTCCGGGGTAGCGGGAGGATTAGCGAGCAGTACTTC
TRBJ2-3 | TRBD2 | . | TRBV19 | CASSIPPGGPADTQYF | TGTGCCAGTAGTATCCCCCCGGGAGGGCCCGCAGATACGCAGTATTTT
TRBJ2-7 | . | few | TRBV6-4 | CGDSGYSYF | TGTGGCGACTCGGGGTATTCGTACTTC
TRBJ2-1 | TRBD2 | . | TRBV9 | CASTSTSGGTTRANEQFF | TGTGCCAGCACTTCGACTAGCGGGGGGACAACCCGGGCCAATGAGCAGTTCTTC
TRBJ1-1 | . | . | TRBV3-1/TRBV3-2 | CASTRKNRNTEAFF | TGTGCCAGCACCCGGAAGAACAGGAACACTGAAGCTTTCTTT